What follows is one T cell receptor (beta chain) and its context. This sample is part of a study of blood T cell repertoires in COVID-19. For the study at large: Samples of COVID-19 (acute and convalescent) were obtained from the United States, Italy and Spain.

Germline CDR1 and CDR2: PRHDT and FYEKMQ (reference sequence). The CDR3 has 16 residues. Germline trimming cut 4 bases from V and 4 bases from J; bases unmatched to any gene: 4. Profiling relied on immunoSEQ multiplex PCR, and the TCRdb table lists in-frame clones only, not all of them. The sample has about 290,000 clones, approximately 90% seen once; the top ten hold about 4.6%. Sequencing used peripheral blood. This chain uses TRBV13 with TRBJ2-3, with 14 bases matching TRBD2. The clonotype originates from a man aged 35-49 years with acute or convalescent COVID-19. The CDR3 bases are TGTGCCAGCAGCTCCAGACTAGCGGGAGGGTCAGATACGCAGTATTTT. Translation: CASSSRLAGGSDTQYF.